This TCR beta chain was sequenced during a study of T cells in Graves' hyperthyroidism and ophthalmopathy. Study results and caveats: The model identified upcoming ophthalmopathy a median 6.5 months ahead of onset.

The V and J ends lost 8 bases and 4 bases, in that order; junction bases with no gene match: 6. The germline CDR1 and CDR2 sequences are KGHSH and LQKENI. The CDR3 is 13 residues long. This clonotype came up many times. Its antigen is unknown. Template material for amplifying TCR beta CDR3 regions consisted of RNA transcripts. The TCR CDR3 first-round RT-PCR relied on the HTBI primer set. One entry per CDR3 protein, called by TCRdb with MiXCR from the multiplex PCR reads. The sample holds approximately 380,000 distinct CDR3 sequences, about a fifth seen once. This TCR was sampled from a man aged 18 to 29 with Graves' ophthalmopathy. The gene calls are TRBV18 and TRBJ2-5; 8 bases match TRBD2. Input material: blood. The CDR3 DNA sequence: TGTGCCAGCCAAGCCGCGGGGGGAGAGACCCAGTACTTC. It codes for CASQAAGGETQYF. The full variable domain, with the rest looked up from reference TRBV18 and TRBJ2-5, is NAGVMQNPRHLVRRRGQEARLRCSPMKGHSHVYWYRQLPEEGLKFMVYLQKENIIDESGMPKERFSAEFPKEGPSILRIQQVVRGDSAAYFCASQAAGGETQYFGPGTRLLVL.